Following are 25 T cell receptor beta chains from one sample sequenced in a study of beta chain features in type 1 diabetes (dated by TCRdb to the late 2010s). Library construction relied on the immunoSEQ multiplex PCR assay. The High Capacity cDNA Reverse Transcription Kit was used to reverse transcribe all of the isolated RNA, meaning that expressed TCRB transcripts were what got sequenced. Sourced from immuneACCESS, this table was stored by TCRdb with only in-frame sequences that have V and J called. A share of the clones is absent; for the studies checked, an unresolved V gene accounts for under half, and the remainder has no known explanation. This sample lists 150,000 to 180,000 clones; approximately 10% were detected once. The top ten clones comprise approximately 2% of the sample. Specimen: central memory CD4+ T cells from blood. The source is a man between 18 and 29 years old in good health.

This CDR3 is CASSPEGDSGANVLTF. As DNA, the CDR3 is TGTGCCAGCAGCCCCGAGGGGGACTCTGGGGCCAACGTCCTGACTTTC. The chain recombines TRBV4-2 with TRBJ2-6; D is possibly TRBD1 (6 bases). This CDR3 comprises 16 residues. Trimming pared 4 bases from V and 0 bases from J, leaving 10 bases between. CDR1 LGHNA and CDR2 YNFKEQ come from the germline V gene.

This chain joins TRBV7-2 and TRBJ1-2; 9 nucleotides align to TRBD1. The CDR3 sequence is 16 residues long. In germline, CDR1 is SGHTA, CDR2 FQGNSA. Unmatched junction bases numbered 9, after V lost 5 bases and J lost 2 bases. CDR3 in amino acids: CASSPHRQGGNYGYTF. The DNA for the CDR3 is TGTGCCAGCAGCCCCCACCGACAGGGGGGAAACTATGGCTACACCTTC.

This clone was seen a handful of times. The V call is TRBV6-1, the J call TRBJ2-7; TRBD1 is a possible D gene (5 bases). The CDR3 totals 13 residues. The V gene's germline CDR1 is MNHNS and CDR2 SASEGT. The ends were cut back, 7 bases at V and 3 bases at J, with 13 bases in the middle. CDR3 sequence (DNA): TGTGCCAGCACGGATGGACACCGCTACGAGCAGTACTTC. Translation gives CASTDGHRYEQYF.

This clone turned up a few times. V is TRBV5-1 and J is TRBJ2-1, with D perhaps TRBD1 (5 bases). V shed 0 bases and J shed 3 bases, with 10 bases lying between them. Germline V gene data show CDR1 as SGHRS and CDR2 as YFSETQ. The CDR3 consists of 15 residues. CDR3: CASSLVKGDYNEQFF. CDR3 DNA: TGCGCCAGCAGCTTGGTAAAAGGGGACTACAATGAGCAGTTCTTC. Full variable domain (missing parts from reference TRBV5-1 and TRBJ2-1): KAGVTQTPRYLIKTRGQQVTLSCSPISGHRSVSWYQQTPGQGLQFLFEYFSETQRNKGNFPGRFSGRQFSNSRSEMNVSTLELGDSALYLCASSLVKGDYNEQFFGPGTRLTVL.

This chain links TRBV2 with TRBJ1-2; D is unclear. The V gene lost 7 bases and the J gene lost 8 bases, with 14 bases spanning the gap. Germline V gene lookup returns CDR1 SNHLY and CDR2 FYNNEI. The CDR3 is 12 residues long. The chain's CDR3 is CASKLELAGYTF. The DNA of the CDR3 is TGTGCCAGCAAGCTCGAGCTTGCCGGCTACACCTTC.

This clone has at least ten counts. J is TRBJ2-5 and V is TRBV13, with TRBD2 matching over 9 bases. The germline V gene has CDR1 PRHDT and CDR2 FYEKMQ (reference sequence). The CDR3 length is 14 residues. Unmatched junction bases numbered 6, after V lost 5 bases and J lost 5 bases. DNA for the CDR3: TGTGCCAGCAGCCGAGCGGGAGGCGGGGAGACCCAGTACTTC. It encodes CASSRAGGGETQYF.

J is TRBJ1-2 and V is TRBV9; 7 positions agree with TRBD1. Per germline, CDR1 SGDLS and CDR2 YYNGEE. The CDR3 totals 13 residues. V dropped 2 bases and J dropped 7; count of bases not matched to a gene: 5. As DNA, the CDR3 is TGTGCCAGCAGCGTTGACAGGGAGCGTGGCTACACCTTC. Amino acids: CASSVDRERGYTF.

The genes are TRBV10-3 and TRBJ2-5; 7 bases map to TRBD2. The CDR3 is 15 amino acids. In germline, CDR1 is ENHRY, CDR2 SYGVKD. V was clipped by 3 bases and J by 3 bases; unmatched bases: 7. The CDR3 DNA sequence: TGTGCCATCAGTGACGTCCTAGCGGTGAAAGAGACCCAGTACTTC. Encoded protein: CAISDVLAVKETQYF.

The chain combines TRBV7-2 with TRBJ2-1; TRBD2 might be the D (5 bases). CDR3 length equals 14 residues. The germline gives CDR1 SGHTA, CDR2 FQGNSA. The V gene lost 1 base and the J gene lost 10 bases, with 14 bases spanning the gap. The CDR3 DNA follows: TGTGCCAGCAGCTTAGTTGTTCTAGCTGCAGAGCAGTTCTTC. Amino acids: CASSLVVLAAEQFF.

This chain uses TRBV9 with TRBJ2-1; D is ambiguous. Germline CDR1 reads SGDLS; CDR2 reads YYNGEE. Trimming removed 4 bases from V and 6 bases from J, with 8 bases in between. CDR3 size: 12 residues. The CDR3, as DNA: TGTGCCAGCAGCCCCACATTCAATGAGCAGTTCTTC. Residues: CASSPTFNEQFF.

CDR3 sequence: CASSLGGGAGANVLTF. For the CDR3, the DNA is TGCGCCAGCAGCTTGGGCGGGGGTGCTGGGGCCAACGTCCTGACTTTC. The rearrangement uses TRBV5-1 and TRBJ2-6, with TRBD2 identical over 7 bases. J gave up 2 bases and V 0 bases, and 2 bases lay outside the gene matches. The CDR3 length is 16 residues. The V gene's germline CDR1 is SGHRS and CDR2 YFSETQ. The full variable domain, rest sourced from reference TRBV5-1 and TRBJ2-6, is KAGVTQTPRYLIKTRGQQVTLSCSPISGHRSVSWYQQTPGQGLQFLFEYFSETQRNKGNFPGRFSGRQFSNSRSEMNVSTLELGDSALYLCASSLGGGAGANVLTFGAGSRLTVL.

This clone was observed once. This chain joins TRBV7-2 and TRBJ2-7; tentative D call: TRBD2 (5 bases). Germline CDR1 and CDR2: SGHTA and FQGNSA. The CDR3 extends over 14 amino acids. V lost 1 base to trimming and J lost 2 bases, with 9 bases between them. The DNA of the CDR3 is TGTGCCAGCAGCTTAGGAGCGGTCCCCTACGAGCAGTACTTC. Translating gives CASSLGAVPYEQYF.

There are a few counts of this clone. The chain is built from TRBV7-9 and TRBJ2-5; the D gene is possibly TRBD1 (6 bases). Germline V lookup: CDR1 SEHNR, CDR2 FQNEAQ (reference sequence). Trimming left V 2 bases short and J 12 bases short, with 13 bases between. The CDR3 sequence is 12 residues long. The DNA for the CDR3 is TGTGCCAGCAGCTTATTACAGGGAGATGAGTACTTC. It codes for CASSLLQGDEYF.

The chain is built from TRBV7-9 and TRBJ1-2; TRBD1 is a possible D gene (5 bases). Germline values: CDR1 SEHNR, CDR2 FQNEAQ (reference sequence). This CDR3 region has 13 residues. V was pared by 1 base and J by 8 bases, with 11 bases between. The CDR3 loop reads CASSLDVTVGYTF. Written as DNA, the CDR3 is TGTGCCAGCAGCTTAGACGTGACAGTCGGCTACACCTTC.

This clone was detected a few times. The gene calls are TRBV5-6 and TRBJ2-2; 7 nucleotides match TRBD1. CDR1 and CDR2 (germline): SGHDT, YYEEEE. This CDR3 is built from 16 residues. Trimming cost V 2 bases and J 4 bases; bases outside gene matches: 8. The CDR3 loop reads CASSFRDSGPTGELFF. DNA for the CDR3: TGTGCCAGCAGCTTCCGGGACAGTGGCCCCACCGGGGAGCTGTTTTTT.

The chain is built from TRBV5-4 and TRBJ2-3; no clear D. Germline lookup yields CDR1 SGHNT and CDR2 YYREEE (reference sequence). Trimming left V 4 bases short and J 1 base short, with 4 bases between. The CDR3 is made up of 12 amino acids. The CDR3 protein is CASSRGTDTQYF. CDR3 DNA sequence: TGTGCCAGCAGCCGGGGCACAGATACGCAGTATTTT.

The table lists this clone with a few counts. The chain combines TRBV6-1 with TRBJ1-5; no firm D call. The germline V and J ends were trimmed by 8 bases and 0 bases, with 8 bases remaining between them. The CDR3 is made up of 13 amino acids. Per germline, CDR1 MNHNS and CDR2 SASEGT. The CDR3 DNA follows: TGTGCCAGCCAGAGCACTAGCAATCAGCCCCAGCATTTT. It translates to CASQSTSNQPQHF.

This chain uses TRBV7-9 with TRBJ1-2, with a weak D call TRBD1 (6 bases). Germline CDR1 and CDR2: SEHNR and FQNEAQ (reference sequence). The V end lost 1 base, the J end lost 6 bases, and 9 bases lay between the germline ends. CDR3 size: 13 residues. CDR3 coding DNA: TGTGCCAGCAGCTTAGTACAGGGTAATGGCTACACCTTC. Protein sequence: CASSLVQGNGYTF.

This clone was observed a few times. The rearrangement uses TRBV18 and TRBJ2-7, with D possibly TRBD2 on 5 matching bases. The CDR3 spans 13 residues. The V end was cut by 4 bases, the J end by 0 bases, with 7 bases between. Germline V lookup: CDR1 KGHSH, CDR2 LQKENI. The CDR3 spells CASSLASSYEQYF. The CDR3 nucleotides are TGTGCCAGCTCACTAGCGTCCTCCTACGAGCAGTACTTC.

This clone was observed a few times. The gene calls are TRBV14 and TRBJ1-2; tentative D call: TRBD1 (5 bases). There are 13 residues in the CDR3. Germline V gene sequence: CDR1 SGHDN, CDR2 FVKESK. V lost 1 base and J lost 4, with 7 bases in between. This chain's CDR3 is CASSQVGGYGYTF. As DNA, the CDR3 is TGTGCCAGCAGCCAAGTGGGGGGCTATGGCTACACCTTC.

This clone has only a few counts. The genes are TRBV15 and TRBJ1-6, with TRBD1 as a possible D gene (5 bases). This CDR3 comprises 15 residues. Germline assignment: CDR1 LNHNV and CDR2 YYDKDF (reference sequence). The V and J ends lost 4 bases and 11 bases respectively, with 18 bases between them. The CDR3 protein is CATSTPSGRGTPLHF. The CDR3 DNA follows: TGTGCCACCAGCACCCCTTCGGGGCGGGGAACACCCCTCCACTTT.

This clone was counted once. Other DNA sequences in this specimen translate into the identical CDR3. The chain couples TRBV9 to TRBJ2-1; no clear D. The CDR3 totals 11 residues. V was trimmed by 2 bases and J by 6 bases, leaving 3 bases between them. Germline-derived CDR1 and CDR2 are SGDLS and YYNGEE. The CDR3 DNA is TGTGCCAGCAGCGTTAGCAATGAGCAGTTCTTC. It codes for CASSVSNEQFF.

V usage is TRBV5-1 and J usage is TRBJ2-5, with TRBD2 identical over 7 bases. The V gene end was trimmed by 3 bases and the J gene end by 1 base; junction bases not matched to a gene: 3. Germline V lookup: CDR1 SGHRS, CDR2 YFSETQ. The CDR3 loop spans 14 amino acids. This chain's CDR3 is CASSSGTIQETQYF. CDR3 in DNA: TGCGCCAGCAGCTCCGGGACTATCCAAGAGACCCAGTACTTC. Supplemented by reference TRBV5-1 and TRBJ2-5, the full variable domain reads KAGVTQTPRYLIKTRGQQVTLSCSPISGHRSVSWYQQTPGQGLQFLFEYFSETQRNKGNFPGRFSGRQFSNSRSEMNVSTLELGDSALYLCASSSGTIQETQYFGPGTRLLVL.

The chain combines TRBV10-3 with TRBJ2-1; D not resolved. CDR1 is ENHRY and CDR2 is SYGVKD in the germline V gene. V lost 1 base to trimming and J lost 8 bases, with 15 bases between them. The CDR3 has 15 residues. This CDR3 reads CAISEYGPLWDEQFF. The CDR3 region has the DNA TGTGCCATCAGTGAGTACGGACCTCTCTGGGATGAGCAGTTCTTC.

This clone was seen a handful of times. This chain uses TRBV6-5 with TRBJ2-3; D gene uncertain. The CDR3 loop spans 12 amino acids. V was pared by 6 bases and J by 4 bases, with 8 bases between. Germline V gene sequence: CDR1 MNHEY, CDR2 SVGAGI. The DNA of the CDR3 is TGTGCCAGCAGGGAGAGCTCAGATACGCAGTATTTT. As protein: CASRESSDTQYF.